This T cell receptor beta chain came from a study of monozygotic twins with inflammatory bowel disease. Germline assignment: CDR1 DFQATT and CDR2 SNEGSKA (reference sequence). The CDR3 consists of 13 residues. TCRdb re-called the 5' RACE reads and gives one entry per CDR3 protein, without DNA. The table lists under 200,000 distinct CDR3 sequences, with 2% to 2.5% in the top ten. This TCR was recovered from a human donor with ulcerative colitis or Crohn's disease, or a healthy co-twin of an affected twin (not recorded which). What was sequenced was blood. The gene calls are TRBV20-1 and TRBJ1-1; as DNA is missing, the TRBD1 call by TCRdb cannot be tested. The CDR3 spells CSANKGAVVEAFF.